The clone carrying this T cell receptor beta chain has a handful of counts. The target antigen is unknown. The data stem from a study of T cells in localized non-small cell lung cancer. General study findings and limits: As only one tumor region underwent sequencing, heterogeneity remains possible. Within adjacent lung there appeared a median around 55 of the top 100 tumor clones. Uninvolved adjacent lung showed peak T cell clonality, exceeding tumor.

Only in-frame clones appear in the TCRdb table, and some are missing; sequencing was by immunoSEQ multiplex PCR. The top ten hold less than 9.5% of the sample, which has around 2,600 clones, approximately 24% seen once. Germline lookup yields CDR1 MNHGY and CDR2 SAAAGT. With 6 bases clipped from V and 1 base from J, the junction kept 7 bases outside the gene matches. The CDR3 is 15 amino acids. The chain is built from TRBV6-8 and TRBJ1-1; 8 nucleotides align to TRBD1. The source of this sequence is a woman aged 35 to 75 with stage I lung adenocarcinoma. The specimen comprised lung tumor tissue, sampled before any cancer treatment. CDR3 coding DNA: TGTGCCAGCAGGGACAGGGAGGAGTGGAACACTGAAGCTTTCTTT. This sequence encodes CASRDREEWNTEAFF.